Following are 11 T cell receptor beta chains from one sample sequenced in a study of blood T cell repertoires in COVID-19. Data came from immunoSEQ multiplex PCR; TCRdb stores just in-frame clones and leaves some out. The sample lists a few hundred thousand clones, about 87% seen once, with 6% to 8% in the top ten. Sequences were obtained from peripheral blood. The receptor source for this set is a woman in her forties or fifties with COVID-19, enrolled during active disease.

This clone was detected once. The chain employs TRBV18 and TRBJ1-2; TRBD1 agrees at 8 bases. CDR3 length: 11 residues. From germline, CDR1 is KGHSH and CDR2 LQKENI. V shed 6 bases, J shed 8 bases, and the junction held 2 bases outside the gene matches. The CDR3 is CASSPGGGYTF. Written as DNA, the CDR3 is TGTGCCAGCTCCCCAGGGGGCGGCTACACCTTC.

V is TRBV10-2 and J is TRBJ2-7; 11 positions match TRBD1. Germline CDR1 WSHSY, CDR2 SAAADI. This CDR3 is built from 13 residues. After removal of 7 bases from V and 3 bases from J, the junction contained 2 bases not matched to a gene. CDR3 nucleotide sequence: TGCGCCAGCACCGGGACAGGGGGCTACGAGCAGTACTTC. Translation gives CASTGTGGYEQYF.

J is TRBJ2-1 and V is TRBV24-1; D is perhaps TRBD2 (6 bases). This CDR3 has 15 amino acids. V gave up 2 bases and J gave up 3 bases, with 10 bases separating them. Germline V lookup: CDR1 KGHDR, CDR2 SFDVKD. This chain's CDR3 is CATSDSASDYNEQFF. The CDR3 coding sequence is TGTGCCACCAGTGATTCGGCTAGCGACTACAATGAGCAGTTCTTC.

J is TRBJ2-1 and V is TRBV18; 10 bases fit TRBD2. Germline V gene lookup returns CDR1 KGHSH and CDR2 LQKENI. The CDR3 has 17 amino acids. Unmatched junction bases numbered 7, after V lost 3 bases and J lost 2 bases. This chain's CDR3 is CASSPGTSVATYNEQFF. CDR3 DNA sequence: TGTGCCAGCTCACCCGGGACTAGCGTTGCAACCTACAATGAGCAGTTCTTC.

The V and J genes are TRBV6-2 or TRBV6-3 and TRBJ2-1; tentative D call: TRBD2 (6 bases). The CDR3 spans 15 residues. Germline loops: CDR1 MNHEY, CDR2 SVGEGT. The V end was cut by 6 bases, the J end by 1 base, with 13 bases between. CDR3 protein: CASSLRERSYNEQFF. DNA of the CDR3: TGTGCCAGCAGCCTGCGGGAAAGGTCCTACAATGAGCAGTTCTTC.

The CDR3, as DNA: TGTGCCAGCAGCGAGGGACAGGGGAACTATGGCTACACCTTC. Its translation is CASSEGQGNYGYTF. The chain has TRBV7-9 and TRBJ1-2; TRBD1 aligns across 10 bases. Trimming cost V 5 bases and J 2 bases; bases outside gene matches: 2. The CDR3 length is 14 residues. CDR1 and CDR2 from the germline V gene are SEHNR and FQNEAQ (reference sequence).

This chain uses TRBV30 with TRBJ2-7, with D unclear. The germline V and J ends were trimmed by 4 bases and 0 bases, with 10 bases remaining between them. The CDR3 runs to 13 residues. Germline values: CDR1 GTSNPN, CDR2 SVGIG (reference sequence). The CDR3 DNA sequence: TGTGCCTGGACAGGTCGCACCTCCTACGAGCAGTACTTC. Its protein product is CAWTGRTSYEQYF.

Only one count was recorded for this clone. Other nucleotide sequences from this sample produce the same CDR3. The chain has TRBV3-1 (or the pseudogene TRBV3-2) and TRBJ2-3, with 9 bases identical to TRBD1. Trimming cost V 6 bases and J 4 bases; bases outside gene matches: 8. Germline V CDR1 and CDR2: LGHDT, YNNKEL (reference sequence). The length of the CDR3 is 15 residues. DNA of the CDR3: TGTGCCAGCAGAACCGGGACAGGGTTTGCAGATACGCAGTATTTT. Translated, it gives CASRTGTGFADTQYF.

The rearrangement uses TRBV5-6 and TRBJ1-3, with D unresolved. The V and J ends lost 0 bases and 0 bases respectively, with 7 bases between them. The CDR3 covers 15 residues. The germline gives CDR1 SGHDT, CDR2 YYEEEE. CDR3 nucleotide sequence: TGTGCCAGCAGCTTGGTCAGCGACTCTGGAAACACCATATATTTT. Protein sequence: CASSLVSDSGNTIYF.

The CDR3 sequence is CASSSRDKNTDTQYF. For the CDR3, the DNA is TGTGCCAGCAGCTCCCGGGACAAGAACACAGATACGCAGTATTTT. The rearrangement joins TRBV3-1 (or the pseudogene TRBV3-2) to TRBJ2-3, with TRBD1 as a possible D gene (6 bases). The CDR3 extends over 15 amino acids. V lost 5 bases and J lost 2, with 14 bases in between. In germline, CDR1 is LGHDT, CDR2 YNNKEL (reference sequence).

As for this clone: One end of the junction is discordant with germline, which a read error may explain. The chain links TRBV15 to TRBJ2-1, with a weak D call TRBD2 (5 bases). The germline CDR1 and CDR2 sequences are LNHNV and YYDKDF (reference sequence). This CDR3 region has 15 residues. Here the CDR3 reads CATSRGVTLFGSMVF. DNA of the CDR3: TGTGCCACCAGCAGAGGGGTCACCCTATTTGGGAGCATGGTCTTC.